The T cell receptor (beta chain) under discussion was sequenced for a study of cytomegalovirus exposure and HLA in healthy donors. General study results and limits: Roughly even sequencing depth across donors was the assumption behind the presence/absence analyses. In a later analysis, most CMV-associated TCR beta chains appeared HLA-restricted. The likely explanation for a cluster of highly shared sequence variants was sequencing artifact.

Points on this clone: What it binds is unknown.

The study sampled nominally healthy donors, though unrecorded immune exposures were likely. The germline V gene has CDR1 SGHRS and CDR2 YFSETQ. The CDR3 contains 14 residues. Primers for the PCR totalled 60 Vbeta and 13 Jbeta. Sequencing used immunoSEQ multiplex PCR; TCRdb keeps in-frame clones, though not all of them. Altogether fewer than 70,000 clones are present, around 70% being singletons, with the ten largest covering 14%. The clonotype comes from a male donor in good health and CMV-seropositive. The V gene is TRBV5-1, the J gene TRBJ2-5; 8 bases are a match to TRBD2. The J call could be wrong; TRBJ2-7 is a better fit for the DNA end. The sequenced material came from PBMCs. CDR3 region: CASSRTSSSYEQYF. DNA of the CDR3: TGCGCCAGCAGCAGGACTAGCAGCTCCTACGAGCAGTACTTC.